The TCR beta chain described here comes from a study of T cell responses to AZD1222 COVID-19 vaccine. TCRdb keeps only in-frame clones here, not all; method: immunoSEQ multiplex PCR. The repertoire has 75,000 to 90,000 clones, around 90% of them found once; the top ten carry about 30%. Second doses that came at about 4 or about 12 weeks were put together. Germline CDR1 and CDR2: SGHTA and FQGTGA. V lost 2 bases and J lost 4, with 10 bases in between. CDR3 length equals 14 residues. General study points: Baseline serostatus was positive in only five to seven AZD1222 recipients. In a largely white British group with more females than males, clonal diversity was possibly underestimated. Spike-specific TCR repertoires showed rising breadth and depth after two AZD1222 doses.

Worth noting for this clone: Antigen: not known.

The rearrangement joins TRBV7-3 to TRBJ2-3, with D perhaps matching TRBD2 (6 bases). This material consisted of peripheral blood, taken 28 days after the second AZD1222 dose. The clonotype comes from an adult who received the AZD1222 COVID-19 vaccine. The CDR3 nucleotides read TGTGCCAGCAGCTTAGGAGGGCCCCCAGATACGCAGTATTTT. It is translated as CASSLGGPPDTQYF. The full variable domain, with the rest looked up from reference TRBV7-3 and TRBJ2-3, is GAGVSQTPSNKVTEKGKYVELRCDPISGHTALYWYRQSLGQGPEFLIYFQGTGAADDSGLPNDRFFAVRPEGSVSTLKIQRTERGDSAVYLCASSLGGPPDTQYFGPGTRLTVL.